This T cell receptor beta chain was sequenced during a study of identical twins. To note about this clonotype: Antigen unknown.

General study points: For zero-insertion analyses, partial confounding could come from invariant MAIT and iNKT cells. Reduced insertions were recorded for abundant cord blood beta clonotypes, with no such pattern in memory repertoires.

From germline, CDR1 is MGHRA and CDR2 YSYEKL. Trimming left V 4 bases short and J 0 bases short, with 7 bases between. The CDR3 runs to 14 residues. TCRdb used MiXCR to reprocess the 5' RACE reads, holding one entry per CDR3 protein. The repertoire holds just under 650,000 distinct CDR3 sequences, about 7.6% seen once, with 1.5% to 2% in the top ten. These sequences were also reported in another study, on yellow fever vaccine responses in identical twins.

What was sequenced was PBMCs. This receptor was identified in a young woman in good health. V usage is TRBV4-1 and J usage is TRBJ1-5; no clear D gene. CDR3 DNA sequence: TGCGCCAGCAGCCGAGAGATTAGCAATCAGCCCCAGCATTTT. It codes for CASSREISNQPQHF.